These 21 T cell receptor beta chains originate from one sample sequenced in a study of cytomegalovirus exposure and HLA in healthy donors. In the PCR, 60 Vbeta and 13 Jbeta primers were used. Here immunoSEQ multiplex PCR was the method, and the copy in TCRdb shows in-frame clones only, minus some. The repertoire consists of 90,000 to 140,000 clones, with about an eighth occurring once and the leading ten covering 16%. Sequenced sample: PBMCs. These receptors all come from a man aged 35 to 55 in good health and CMV-seropositive.

This chain uses TRBV5-4 with TRBJ1-4; D is possibly TRBD1 (5 bases). Trimming cost V 4 bases and J 2 bases, with 12 bases left between them. This CDR3 has 15 amino acids. Germline V CDR1 and CDR2: SGHNT, YYREEE (reference sequence). CDR3 protein: CASSADSTTNEKLFF. The CDR3 nucleotides read TGTGCCAGCAGCGCTGACAGCACCACTAATGAAAAACTGTTTTTT.

This clone was counted between two and nine times. This chain uses TRBV7-9 with TRBJ2-7, with a possible D match to TRBD1 (6 bases). The CDR3 totals 15 residues. Germline V gives CDR1 SEHNR, CDR2 FQNEAQ (reference sequence). The V gene lost 6 bases and the J gene lost 4 bases, with 19 bases spanning the gap. CDR3 protein: CASSTGTGNLYEQYF. For the CDR3, the DNA is TGTGCCAGCAGTACTGGAACAGGGAACTTATACGAGCAGTACTTC.

This clone has more than one count but fewer than ten. This sequence joins TRBV28 and TRBJ1-2; D unresolved. The ends were cut back, 4 bases at V and 2 bases at J, with 8 bases in the middle. The germline V gene encodes CDR1 MDHEN and CDR2 SYDVKM. The CDR3 totals 13 residues. The CDR3 nucleotides read TGTGCCAGCAGTTCTGGAGGGAACTATGGCTACACCTTC. Its protein is CASSSGGNYGYTF.

This clone was counted a few times. This rearrangement joins TRBV5-1 to TRBJ2-7, with 10 bases matching TRBD2. From germline, CDR1 is SGHRS and CDR2 YFSETQ. Trimming took 0 bases from V and 3 from J; bases not matched to a gene: 3. This CDR3 is built from 15 residues. CDR3 residues: CASSLGAGGNYEQYF. As DNA, the CDR3 is TGCGCCAGCAGCTTGGGAGCGGGAGGGAACTACGAGCAGTACTTC.

The chain recombines TRBV5-4 with TRBJ1-2; TRBD1 aligns across 7 bases. Germline V lookup: CDR1 SGHNT, CDR2 YYREEE (reference sequence). With 0 bases clipped from V and 3 bases from J, the junction kept 5 bases outside the gene matches. CDR3 length equals 15 residues. As DNA, the CDR3 is TGTGCCAGCAGCTTGGGACAGGGACGCGACTATGGCTACACCTTC. This encodes CASSLGQGRDYGYTF.

This clone was seen more than once but under ten times. The gene calls are TRBV27 and TRBJ1-2; 7 nucleotides align to TRBD1. CDR1 and CDR2 from the germline V gene are MNHEY and SMNVEV (reference sequence). V trimming: 4 bases; J trimming: 8 bases; junction bases outside the gene matches: 7. The CDR3 loop spans 13 amino acids. CDR3 nucleotides: TGTGCCAGCAGTTCAGGACAGGCCCCGGGCTACACCTTC. Translated, it gives CASSSGQAPGYTF.

This clone showed up just a few times. V usage is TRBV5-4 and J usage is TRBJ1-5, with 7 bases matching TRBD1. With 2 bases clipped from V and 2 bases from J, the junction kept 4 bases outside the gene matches. The CDR3 length is 15 residues. Germline CDR1 and CDR2: SGHNT and YYREEE (reference sequence). The CDR3 sequence is CASSFGGGGNQPQHF. CDR3 nucleotides: TGTGCCAGCAGCTTTGGAGGGGGCGGCAATCAGCCCCAGCATTTT.

This clone has only a few counts. The chain couples TRBV21-1 to TRBJ1-6. TRBV21-1 is assigned pseudogene status. This CDR3 has 16 residues. The DNA for the CDR3 is TGTGCCAGCAGCAAACTCCCCAGGGGAGGGATTTCACCCCTCCACTTT. Its protein is CASSKLPRGGISPLHF.

CDR3 nucleotide sequence: TGTGCCAGCAGCTTAGCCTACTATGGCTACACCTTC. It encodes CASSLAYYGYTF. The chain recombines TRBV7-8 with TRBJ1-2, with D uncertain. V was trimmed by 0 bases and J by 3 bases, leaving 2 bases between them. The length of the CDR3 is 12 residues. Germline-derived CDR1 and CDR2 are SGHVS and FQNEAQ. Full variable domain (outside the CDR3, taken from reference TRBV7-8 and TRBJ1-2): GAGVSQSPRYKVAKRGQDVALRCDPISGHVSLFWYQQALGQGPEFLTYFQNEAQLDKSGLPSDRFFAERPEGSVSTLKIQRTQQEDSAVYLCASSLAYYGYTFGSGTRLTVV.

This clone has more than one count but fewer than ten. J is TRBJ2-3 and V is TRBV6-5, with 8 nucleotides matching TRBD2. The germline V gene has CDR1 MNHEY and CDR2 SVGAGI. Trimming cost V 7 bases and J 1 base; bases outside gene matches: 7. The CDR3 length is 15 residues. The CDR3: CASTPGGSRTDTQYF. As DNA, the CDR3 is TGTGCCAGCACCCCGGGAGGGTCACGCACAGATACGCAGTATTTT.

This clone turned up a few times. The J gene is TRBJ1-1, the V gene TRBV2, with D unclear. This CDR3 has 15 residues. Germline assignment: CDR1 SNHLY and CDR2 FYNNEI. The V and J ends lost 2 bases and 5 bases respectively, with 15 bases between them. The CDR3 DNA sequence: TGTGCCAGCAGTGAAACTGGCCGGAGGGAAACTGAAGCTTTCTTT. Amino acids: CASSETGRRETEAFF.

CDR3 loop: CASSLNRGRGTDTQYF. The CDR3 region has the DNA TGCGCCAGCAGCTTGAACAGGGGGCGCGGGACAGATACGCAGTATTTT. This chain joins TRBV5-1 and TRBJ2-3; TRBD1 matches 9 bases. The J segment lost 3 bases and the V segment lost 1 base, leaving 6 bases of the junction unmatched. Germline V gene sequence: CDR1 SGHRS, CDR2 YFSETQ. The CDR3 has 16 amino acids.

The CDR3 sequence: CASSLVQAGDKGYTF. The CDR3 DNA reads TGTGCCAGCAGCTTGGTACAGGCAGGGGATAAAGGCTACACCTTC. The chain carries TRBV5-4 and TRBJ1-2; tentative D call: TRBD1 (6 bases). Trimming shortened V by 0 bases and J by 8 bases, and 17 bases separated the two germline ends. Germline V gives CDR1 SGHNT, CDR2 YYREEE (reference sequence). This CDR3 has 15 amino acids.

This clone came up a few times. The V call is TRBV5-1, the J call TRBJ2-7; 10 nucleotides line up with TRBD1. The CDR3 sequence is 14 residues long. With 3 bases clipped from V and 3 bases from J, the junction kept 3 bases outside the gene matches. Per germline, CDR1 SGHRS and CDR2 YFSETQ. For the CDR3, the DNA is TGCGCCAGCAGCTCTGGGACAGGGGACTACGAGCAGTACTTC. It specifies CASSSGTGDYEQYF.

The table lists this clone with a few counts. The gene calls are TRBV5-6 and TRBJ2-5; TRBD1 matches at 8 bases. The J segment lost 9 bases and the V segment lost 2 bases, leaving 12 bases of the junction unmatched. The germline V gene has CDR1 SGHDT and CDR2 YYEEEE. The CDR3 covers 15 residues. The CDR3 nucleotides are TGTGCCAGCAGCTTCAGGGGGCAGACCTTAATGGCCCAGTACTTC. Translating gives CASSFRGQTLMAQYF.

This sequence joins TRBV14 and TRBJ1-3; 7 bases map to TRBD1. The germline gives CDR1 SGHDN, CDR2 FVKESK. V dropped 9 bases and J dropped 4; count of bases not matched to a gene: 6. CDR3 length equals 13 residues. CDR3 bases: TGTGCCAGTGGGGACAGTAACGGAAACACCATATATTTT. Protein: CASGDSNGNTIYF. Full variable domain (remainder filled in from reference TRBV14 and TRBJ1-3): EAGVTQFPSHSVIEKGQTVTLRCDPISGHDNLYWYRRVMGKEIKFLLHFVKESKQDESGMPNNRFLAERTGGTYSTLKVQPAELEDSGVYFCASGDSNGNTIYFGEGSWLTVV.

CDR3 region: CASSFGQAGNQPQHF. The CDR3 coding sequence is TGTGCCAGCAGTTTCGGTCAGGCCGGCAATCAGCCCCAGCATTTT. The V and J genes are TRBV28 and TRBJ1-5; unclear D gene. There are 15 residues in the CDR3. CDR1 is MDHEN and CDR2 is SYDVKM in the germline V gene. V was trimmed by 3 bases and J by 2 bases, leaving 11 bases between them.

The chain employs TRBV27 and TRBJ1-5, with no clear D. CDR3 size: 14 residues. V was pared by 3 bases and J by 4 bases, with 10 bases between. The germline V gene encodes CDR1 MNHEY and CDR2 SMNVEV (reference sequence). CDR3 residues: CASSLRSGNQPQHF. The CDR3, as DNA: TGTGCCAGCAGTTTGCGTTCGGGGAATCAGCCCCAGCATTTT.

This clone was counted a few times. V gene TRBV10-3 combines with J gene TRBJ2-2; TRBD1 matches 7 bases. Trimming cost V 7 bases and J 1 base; bases outside gene matches: 6. Germline-derived CDR1 and CDR2 are ENHRY and SYGVKD. This CDR3 comprises 15 residues. CDR3 region: CAITPGQLNTGELFF. CDR3 bases: TGTGCCATCACCCCGGGACAGCTGAACACCGGGGAGCTGTTTTTT.

This clone was seen only a few times. The chain employs TRBV4-1 and TRBJ1-2; the D is unclear. The V end lost 6 bases, the J end lost 1 base, and 12 bases lay between the germline ends. CDR1 and CDR2 (germline): MGHRA, YSYEKL. This CDR3 is built from 14 residues. In nucleotides, the CDR3 is TGCGCCAGCAGTCTCCGGGAGATTAACTATGGCTACACCTTC. Translating gives CASSLREINYGYTF.

This rearrangement joins TRBV5-8 to TRBJ2-7; 7 bases match TRBD1. V trimming: 3 bases; J trimming: 0 bases; junction bases outside the gene matches: 0. Germline CDR1 is SGHTS and CDR2 is YDEGEE. The CDR3 consists of 13 residues. The CDR3 loop is CASSWDSSYEQYF. The CDR3 region has the DNA TGTGCCAGCAGCTGGGACAGCTCCTACGAGCAGTACTTC.